This T cell receptor (beta chain) comes out of a study of shared clonotypes between healthy human individuals. Positively selected for CCR7, the CD45RO-negative cells used as naive CD8 cells excluded terminally differentiated effector memory CD45RA+ cells. Generated by immunoSEQ multiplex PCR, the TCRdb table keeps only in-frame clones and is missing some. The profile shows hundreds of thousands of clones, approximately 92% of them singletons. Germline-derived CDR1 and CDR2 are MNHEY and SMNVEV (reference sequence). This CDR3 is 13 amino acids long. V was trimmed by 5 bases and J by 8 bases, leaving 13 bases between them.

This TCR was sampled from a man aged 25-45 years in good health. What was sequenced was naive CD8+ T cells sorted from blood. The V and J genes are TRBV27 and TRBJ2-4; no firm D call. The CDR3 nucleotides read TGTGCCAGCAGTCTCTCCCGAAGGGACATTCAGTACTTC. This encodes CASSLSRRDIQYF.